This is a list of T cell receptor beta chains from one sample in a study of T cell repertoires in cytomegalovirus infection. The antigens for these receptors are not known. Using its own MiXCR run on the reads, TCRdb lists one record per CDR3 protein. The table records roughly 180,000 distinct CDR3 sequences, roughly 22% of them present only once. The sequenced sample was CD8+ T cells from cultured PBMCs, obtained from culture after CMV antigen stimulation. These receptors came from a human donor in good health (CMV status not recorded). Some clones in this sample may be carry-over from other donors' samples. The CDR3 runs from the conserved cysteine through the conserved F or W. The D gene is left open where the match is weak. Clone size is shown for a subset of rows, as once, few, many or a class of expanded clone.

clone size,J gene,D gene,V gene,CDR3 DNA,CDR3 protein
few,TRBJ2-5,NA,TRBV7-9,TGTGCCAGCAGCTTAGGGACGGCCGGACAAGAGACCCAGTACTTC,CASSLGTAGQETQYF
few,TRBJ2-7,NA,TRBV6-2/TRBV6-3,TGTGCCAGCAGCTTTGGACAGTACGAGCAGTACTTC,CASSFGQYEQYF
NA,TRBJ1-1,NA,TRBV7-9,TGTGCCAGCAGCTTTTTCTCCTCGGACACGAACACTGAAGCTTTCTTT,CASSFFSSDTNTEAFF
few,TRBJ2-7,TRBD1,TRBV12-3/TRBV12-4,TGTGCCAGCATGGGACAGGCCTACGAGCAGTACTTC,CASMGQAYEQYF
NA,TRBJ2-7,NA,TRBV6-2/TRBV6-3,TGTGCCAGCCAGTTACTTGGGTTCTCCTACGAGCAGTACTTC,CASQLLGFSYEQYF
many,TRBJ1-2,NA,TRBV28,TGTGCCAGCAGCTCCGTGGAGGGCGATAACTATGGCTACACCTTC,CASSSVEGDNYGYTF
NA,TRBJ2-3,NA,TRBV4-2,TGTGCCAGCAGCCAAGTTCTAGCTGAGGCGCAGTATTTT,CASSQVLAEAQYF
NA,TRBJ2-7,NA,TRBV30,TGTGCCTGGAGTGGGACAGTCTACGAGCAGTACTTC,CAWSGTVYEQYF
NA,TRBJ2-1,NA,TRBV7-9,TGTGCCAGCAGCTTACCGGGACTCAACATCGATGAGCAGTTCTTC,CASSLPGLNIDEQFF
NA,TRBJ1-1,NA,TRBV6-1,TGTGCCAGCACCATCGACCTAACGGTCACTGAAGCTTTCTTT,CASTIDLTVTEAFF
NA,TRBJ1-4,NA,TRBV27,TGTGCCAGCAGTTTAGCCAGGTCTAATGAAAAACTGTTTTTT,CASSLARSNEKLFF
few,TRBJ2-1,NA,TRBV19,TGTGCCAGTAGTATTATCCTGGGGGTGGCCTACAATGAGCAGTTCTTC,CASSIILGVAYNEQFF
NA,TRBJ2-2,TRBD2,TRBV27,TGTGCCAGCAGTTTGGCGGGGGGCCGGAGAGCCGGGGAGCTGTTTTTT,CASSLAGGRRAGELFF
NA,TRBJ2-3,NA,TRBV10-3,TGTGCCATCATCGAGGGGGACGGGACTAGCACAGATACGCAGTATTTT,CAIIEGDGTSTDTQYF
once,TRBJ2-1,TRBD2,TRBV10-2,TGCGCCAGCAGTGTGGCGGGGGGGAGCAATGAGCAGTTCTTC,CASSVAGGSNEQFF
NA,TRBJ2-3,TRBD2,TRBV6-5,TGTGCCAGCAGTTACTCGGTACTAGCGTCTAGCACAGATACGCAGTATTTT,CASSYSVLASSTDTQYF
few,TRBJ1-5,NA,TRBV7-8,TGTGCCAGCAGCTTAGTGCAGGGCTTATATCAGCCCCAGCATTTT,CASSLVQGLYQPQHF
NA,TRBJ1-5,NA,TRBV19,TGTGCCAGTACCCGGGGCACCTGGTATAGCAATCAGCCCCAGCATTTT,CASTRGTWYSNQPQHF
NA,TRBJ1-1,NA,TRBV29-1,TGCAGCGTTGAAGAAAAGTGGGATGAAGCTTTCTTT,CSVEEKWDEAFF
NA,TRBJ2-7,TRBD1,TRBV7-2,TGTGCCAGCACCCCGGAAGGTGGACAGGGATTCTACGAGCAGTACTTC,CASTPEGGQGFYEQYF
few,TRBJ2-7,NA,TRBV7-2,TGTGTCAGCAGCTTAAAAATCTACGAGCAGTACTTC,CVSSLKIYEQYF
once,TRBJ1-6,TRBD1,TRBV7-9,TGTGCCAGCAGCTTTGGACAGGGAGGTAATTCACCCCTCCACTTT,CASSFGQGGNSPLHF
few,TRBJ1-5,TRBD1,TRBV10-3,TGTGCCATCAGTACCCAGGGGGTCAATCAGCCCCAGCATTTT,CAISTQGVNQPQHF
few,TRBJ2-7,NA,TRBV4-1,TGCGCCAGCAGCCAAGAGCTCGGGCAACTAACCTACGAGCAGTACTTC,CASSQELGQLTYEQYF
NA,TRBJ2-1,NA,TRBV19,TGTGCCAGTAGTATTGTTCGGGCCCTAGGAGGTGAGCAGTTCTTC,CASSIVRALGGEQFF
NA,TRBJ1-5,NA,TRBV27,TGTGCCAGCAGTACCCACGGAACGGGGCCCCAGCATTTT,CASSTHGTGPQHF
few,TRBJ1-2,TRBD1,TRBV7-9,TGTGCCAGCAGCTCCCCAGGGGGAATATACTATGGCTACACCTTC,CASSSPGGIYYGYTF
many,TRBJ1-6,NA,TRBV7-9,TGTGCCAGCAGCTCTGGAGGGTTGCACTCACCCCTCCACTTT,CASSSGGLHSPLHF
few,TRBJ1-2,TRBD1,TRBV15,TGTGCCACCAGCAGAACCTTCCGGGACAGGGCCCCTTATTCCTATGGCTACACCTTC,CATSRTFRDRAPYSYGYTF
NA,TRBJ2-3,NA,TRBV19,TGTGCCAGTAGTATCCCGACCAGGGATACGCAGTATTTT,CASSIPTRDTQYF
few,TRBJ1-1,NA,TRBV19,TGTGCCAGTAGTATAAGAAACCAAAATGAAGCTTTCTTT,CASSIRNQNEAFF
few,TRBJ1-1,NA,TRBV7-8,TGTGCCAGCAGCTTTTCGGGGGGGTCTGAAGCTTTCTTT,CASSFSGGSEAFF
few,TRBJ2-2,NA,TRBV2,TGTGCCAGCAGTGAAGAAAAGGGGCTAGCCGGGGAGCTGTTTTTT,CASSEEKGLAGELFF
NA,TRBJ2-1,NA,TRBV7-6,TGTGCCAGCAGCTTAGAGGGAGGCGATGAGCAGTTCTTC,CASSLEGGDEQFF
NA,TRBJ2-7,NA,TRBV7-8,TGTGCCAGCAGCTTATCCTCTGGGGCCGCAACCTACGAGCAGTACTTC,CASSLSSGAATYEQYF
NA,TRBJ2-1,NA,TRBV12-3/TRBV12-4,TGTGCCAGCAGTTGGTTATGGGGGGAGGAGCCCAATGAGCAGTTCTTC,CASSWLWGEEPNEQFF
few,TRBJ2-1,NA,TRBV7-9,TGTGCCAGCAGCGTTCTGGGGGCGGGCCCCTACAATGAGCAGTTCTTC,CASSVLGAGPYNEQFF
many,TRBJ2-7,NA,TRBV6-5,TGTGCCAGCAGTTACTCCCGCTACGAGCAGTACTTC,CASSYSRYEQYF
NA,TRBJ2-5,NA,TRBV11-2,TGTGCCAGCTGCTTTGACGGCCAAGAGACCCAGTACTTC,CASCFDGQETQYF
NA,TRBJ1-4,TRBD1,TRBV4-1,TGCGCCAGCAGCCAAGACCCATCAGGGGGCTCAACTAATGAAAAACTGTTTTTT,CASSQDPSGGSTNEKLFF
few,TRBJ2-1,TRBD2,TRBV7-8,TGTGCCAGCAGCTTAAGAACTGGTAGCGGGGGGGCTCCCTACAATGAGCAGTTCTTC,CASSLRTGSGGAPYNEQFF
few,TRBJ2-3,NA,TRBV5-8,TGTGCCAGCAGCTTGAGGTCAGGGACTTCACTTAGCACAGATACGCAGTATTTT,CASSLRSGTSLSTDTQYF
NA,TRBJ2-1,TRBD2,TRBV2,TGTGCCAGCAGTGTGGTGAGCGGGGGGTCCCACTCCTACAATGAGCAGTTCTTC,CASSVVSGGSHSYNEQFF
few,TRBJ1-1,TRBD1,TRBV11-2,TGTGCCAGCAGTAGAGGACAGGGGAGGATGAACACTGAAGCTTTCTTT,CASSRGQGRMNTEAFF
NA,TRBJ1-6,NA,TRBV7-2,TGTGCCAGCAGCCTCCGGACAGCGGCGGTTCATTCACCCCTCCACTTT,CASSLRTAAVHSPLHF
NA,TRBJ2-7,TRBD1,TRBV6-1,TGTGCCAGCAGAGGCCGGGACAGGGAGACCTACGAGCAGTACTTC,CASRGRDRETYEQYF
few,TRBJ1-5,NA,TRBV20-1,TGCAGTGCCCAAATTTTGGCAGGGAGCAATCAGCCCCAGCATTTT,CSAQILAGSNQPQHF
once,TRBJ2-7,NA,TRBV6-1,TGTGCCAGCAGCTTCCCCCCTCTGGAGCAGTACTTC,CASSFPPLEQYF
NA,TRBJ2-1,NA,TRBV6-4,TGTGCCAGCAGTGACTCAGGAGAGGGTTCTGATGAGCAGTTCTTC,CASSDSGEGSDEQFF
NA,TRBJ2-1,TRBD2,TRBV10-3,TGTGCCATCAGCGACGTGACTAGCGCATACAATGAGCAGTTCTTC,CAISDVTSAYNEQFF
few,TRBJ2-5,NA,TRBV5-5,TGTGCCAGCAGCTTGACCAGGGGACCCCAAGAGACCCAGTACTTC,CASSLTRGPQETQYF
NA,TRBJ2-5,TRBD2,TRBV6-6,TGTGCCAGCAGTTTCGTCGGGGGGGCCGGAGAGACCCAGTACTTC,CASSFVGGAGETQYF
few,TRBJ1-2,NA,TRBV7-2,TGTGCCAGCAGCTTACAAGACAGAGACTATGGCTACACCTTC,CASSLQDRDYGYTF
NA,TRBJ2-7,NA,TRBV7-9,TGTGCCAGCAGCCCCTCGCAGGGGGGGACCTACGAGCAGTACTTC,CASSPSQGGTYEQYF